The following is a T cell receptor beta chain sequence with its context. Its antigen is not identified. These data belong to a study of T cell responses to AZD1222 COVID-19 vaccine. Study-level findings and limits: Elevations in Spike-specific TCR breadth and depth followed administration of two AZD1222 doses. Nearly half of the spike-specific TCRs reportedly recognize variant regions that carry no mutations.

Method: immunoSEQ multiplex PCR; TCRdb's copy keeps in-frame clones and lacks some. The table has approximately 60,000 clones, around 83% seen once; the top ten hold roughly a fifth. The specimen comprised peripheral blood, sampled on day 0 of MenACWY control vaccination. This TCR derives from an adult in good health.

CDR3 loop: CASSTGQGLRKLFF. CDR3 nucleotide sequence: TGTGCCAGTAGTACCGGACAGGGACTTAGAAAACTGTTTTTT. V gene TRBV19 combines with J gene TRBJ1-4, with 8 bases fitting TRBD1. This CDR3 is built from 14 residues. In germline, CDR1 is LNHDA, CDR2 SQIVND (reference sequence). V gave up 4 bases and J gave up 10 bases; unmatched junction bases: 8.